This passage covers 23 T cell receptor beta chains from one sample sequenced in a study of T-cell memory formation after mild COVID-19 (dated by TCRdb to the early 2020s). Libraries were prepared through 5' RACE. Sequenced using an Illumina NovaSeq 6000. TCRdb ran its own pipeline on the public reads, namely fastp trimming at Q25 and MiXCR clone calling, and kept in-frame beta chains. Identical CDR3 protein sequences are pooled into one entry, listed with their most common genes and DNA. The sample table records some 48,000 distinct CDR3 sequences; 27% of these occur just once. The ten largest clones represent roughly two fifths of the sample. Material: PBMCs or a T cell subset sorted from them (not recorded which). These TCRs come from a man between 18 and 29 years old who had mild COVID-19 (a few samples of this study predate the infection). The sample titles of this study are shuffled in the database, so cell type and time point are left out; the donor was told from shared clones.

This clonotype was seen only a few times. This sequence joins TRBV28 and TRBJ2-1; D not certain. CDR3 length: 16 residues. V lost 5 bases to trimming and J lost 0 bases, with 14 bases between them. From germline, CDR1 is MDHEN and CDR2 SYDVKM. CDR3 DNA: TGTGCCAGCAGTCCCTCGGGCCCCAGCTCCTACAATGAGCAGTTCTTC. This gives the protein CASSPSGPSSYNEQFF. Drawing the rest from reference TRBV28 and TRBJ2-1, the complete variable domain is DVKVTQSSRYLVKRTGEKVFLECVQDMDHENMFWYRQDPGLGLRLIYFSYDVKMKEKGDIPEGYSVSREKKERFSLILESASTNQTSMYLCASSPSGPSSYNEQFFGPGTRLTVL.

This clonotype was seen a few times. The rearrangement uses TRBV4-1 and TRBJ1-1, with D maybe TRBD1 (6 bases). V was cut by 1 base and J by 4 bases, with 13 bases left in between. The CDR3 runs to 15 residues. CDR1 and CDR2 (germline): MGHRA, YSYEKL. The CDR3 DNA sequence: TGCGCCAGCAGCCAAGGTCCACAGGGAGGCACTGAAGCTTTCTTT. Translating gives CASSQGPQGGTEAFF.

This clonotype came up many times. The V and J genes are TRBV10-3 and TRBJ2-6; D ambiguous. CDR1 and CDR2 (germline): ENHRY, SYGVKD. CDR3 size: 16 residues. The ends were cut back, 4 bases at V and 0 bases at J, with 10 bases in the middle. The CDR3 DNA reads TGTGCCATCAGTGGGACCCGAGACTCTGGGGCCAACGTCCTGACTTTC. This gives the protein CAISGTRDSGANVLTF.

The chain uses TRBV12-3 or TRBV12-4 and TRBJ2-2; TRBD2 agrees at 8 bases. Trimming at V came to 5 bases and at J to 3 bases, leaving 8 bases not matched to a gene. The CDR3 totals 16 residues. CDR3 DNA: TGTGCCAGCAGTCCCGGGGGGGGTGCGGACACCGGGGAGCTGTTTTTT. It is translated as CASSPGGGADTGELFF.

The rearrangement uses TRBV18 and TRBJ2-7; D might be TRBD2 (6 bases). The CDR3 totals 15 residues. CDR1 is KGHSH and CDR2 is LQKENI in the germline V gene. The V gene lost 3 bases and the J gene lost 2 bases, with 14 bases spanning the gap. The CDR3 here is CASSPNRLVAYEQYF. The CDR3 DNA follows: TGTGCCAGCTCACCCAATCGACTAGTCGCCTACGAGCAGTACTTC.

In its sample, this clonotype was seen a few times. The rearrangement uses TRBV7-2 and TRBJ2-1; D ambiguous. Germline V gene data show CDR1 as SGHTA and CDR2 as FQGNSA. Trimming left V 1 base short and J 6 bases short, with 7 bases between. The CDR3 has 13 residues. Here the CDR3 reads CASSLVPGNEQFF. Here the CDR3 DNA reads TGTGCCAGCAGCTTAGTCCCCGGCAATGAGCAGTTCTTC.

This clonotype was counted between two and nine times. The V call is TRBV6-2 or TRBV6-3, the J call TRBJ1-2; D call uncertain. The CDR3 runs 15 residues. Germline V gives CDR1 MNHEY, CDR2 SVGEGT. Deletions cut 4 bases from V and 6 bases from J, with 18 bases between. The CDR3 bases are TGTGCCAGCAGTTTCTCCCGGACTTCGGTGGATGGCTACACCTTC. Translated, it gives CASSFSRTSVDGYTF.

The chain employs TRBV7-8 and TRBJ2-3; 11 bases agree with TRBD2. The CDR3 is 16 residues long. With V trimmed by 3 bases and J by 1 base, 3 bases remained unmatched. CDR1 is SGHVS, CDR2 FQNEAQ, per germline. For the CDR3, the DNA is TGTGCCAGCAGCTTCCCACTAGCGGGGGGCACAGATACGCAGTATTTT. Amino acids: CASSFPLAGGTDTQYF. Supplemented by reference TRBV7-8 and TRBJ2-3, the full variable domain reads GAGVSQSPRYKVAKRGQDVALRCDPISGHVSLFWYQQALGQGPEFLTYFQNEAQLDKSGLPSDRFFAERPEGSVSTLKIQRTQQEDSAVYLCASSFPLAGGTDTQYFGPGTRLTVL.

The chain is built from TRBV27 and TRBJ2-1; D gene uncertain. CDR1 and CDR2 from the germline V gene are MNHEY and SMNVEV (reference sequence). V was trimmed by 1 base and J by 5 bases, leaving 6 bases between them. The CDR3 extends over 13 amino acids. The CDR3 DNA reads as TGTGCCAGCAGTTTATTGCCGAACAATGAGCAGTTCTTC. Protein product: CASSLLPNNEQFF.

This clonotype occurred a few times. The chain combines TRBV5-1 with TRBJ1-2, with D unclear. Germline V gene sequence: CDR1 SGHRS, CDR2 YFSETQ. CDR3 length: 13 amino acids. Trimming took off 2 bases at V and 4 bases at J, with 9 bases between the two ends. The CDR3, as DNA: TGCGCCAGCAGCTTTAGGAGTGGCTATGGCTACACCTTC. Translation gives CASSFRSGYGYTF.

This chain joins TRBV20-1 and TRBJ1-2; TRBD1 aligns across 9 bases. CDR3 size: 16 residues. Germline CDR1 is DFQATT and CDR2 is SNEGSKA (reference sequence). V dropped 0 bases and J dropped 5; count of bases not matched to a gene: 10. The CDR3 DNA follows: TGCAGTGCTAGAGAAGGGACAGGGTATACTCTATATGGCTACACCTTC. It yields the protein CSAREGTGYTLYGYTF.

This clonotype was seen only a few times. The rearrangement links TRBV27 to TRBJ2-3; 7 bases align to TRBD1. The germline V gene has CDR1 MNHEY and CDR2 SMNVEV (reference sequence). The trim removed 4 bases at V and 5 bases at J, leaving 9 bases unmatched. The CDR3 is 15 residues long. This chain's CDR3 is CASSSDDRERDTQYF. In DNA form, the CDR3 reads TGTGCCAGCAGTTCAGATGACAGGGAACGAGATACGCAGTATTTT.

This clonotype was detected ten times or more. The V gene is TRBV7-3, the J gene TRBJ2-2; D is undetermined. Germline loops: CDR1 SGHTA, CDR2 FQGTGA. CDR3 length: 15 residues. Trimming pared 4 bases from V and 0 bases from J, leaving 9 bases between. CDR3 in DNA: TGTGCCAGCAGCTCGACTCCTTCGAACACCGGGGAGCTGTTTTTT. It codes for CASSSTPSNTGELFF.

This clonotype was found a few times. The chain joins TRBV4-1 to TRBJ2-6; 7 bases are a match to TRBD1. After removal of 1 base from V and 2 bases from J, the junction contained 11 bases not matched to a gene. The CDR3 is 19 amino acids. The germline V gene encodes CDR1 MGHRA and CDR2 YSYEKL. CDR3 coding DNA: TGCGCCAGCAGCCAAGGTCCCCCGGAGACAGGGACTGGGGCCAACGTCCTGACTTTC. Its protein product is CASSQGPPETGTGANVLTF.

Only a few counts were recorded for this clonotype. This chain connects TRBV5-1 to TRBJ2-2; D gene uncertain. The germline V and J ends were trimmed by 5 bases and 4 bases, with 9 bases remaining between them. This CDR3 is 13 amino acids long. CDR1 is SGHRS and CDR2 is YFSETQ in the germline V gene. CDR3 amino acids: CASRDITTGELFF. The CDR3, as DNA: TGCGCCAGCAGAGACATAACCACCGGGGAGCTGTTTTTT.

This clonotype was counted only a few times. CDR3 region: CASSQGSDSGGTQYF. DNA for the CDR3: TGCGCCAGCAGCCAAGGATCAGACTCGGGCGGGACCCAGTACTTC. The V call is TRBV4-3, the J call TRBJ2-5; D remains unclear. This CDR3 is 15 amino acids long. CDR1 LGHNA and CDR2 YSLEER come from the germline V gene. The germline V and J ends were trimmed by 1 base and 7 bases, with 16 bases remaining between them.

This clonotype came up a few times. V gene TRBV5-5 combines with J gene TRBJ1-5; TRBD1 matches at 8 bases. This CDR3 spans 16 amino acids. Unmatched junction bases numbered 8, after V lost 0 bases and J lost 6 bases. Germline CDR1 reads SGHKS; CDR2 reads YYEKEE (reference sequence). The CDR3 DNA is TGTGCCAGCAGCTTGGCCCTCTGGCAGGGGGCTCAGCCCCAGCATTTT. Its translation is CASSLALWQGAQPQHF.

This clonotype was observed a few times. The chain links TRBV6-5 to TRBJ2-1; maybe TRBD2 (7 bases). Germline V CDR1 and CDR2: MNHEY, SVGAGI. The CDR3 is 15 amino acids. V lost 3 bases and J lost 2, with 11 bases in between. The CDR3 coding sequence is TGTGCCAGCAGTTATGGGGGGGGGCCCTACAATGAGCAGTTCTTC. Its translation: CASSYGGGPYNEQFF.

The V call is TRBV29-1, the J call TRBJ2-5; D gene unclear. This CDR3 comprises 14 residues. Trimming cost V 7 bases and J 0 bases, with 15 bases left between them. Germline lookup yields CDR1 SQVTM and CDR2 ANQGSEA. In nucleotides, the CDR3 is TGCAGCGCTGTTGAGGCGTCCGACCAAGAGACCCAGTACTTC. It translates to CSAVEASDQETQYF.

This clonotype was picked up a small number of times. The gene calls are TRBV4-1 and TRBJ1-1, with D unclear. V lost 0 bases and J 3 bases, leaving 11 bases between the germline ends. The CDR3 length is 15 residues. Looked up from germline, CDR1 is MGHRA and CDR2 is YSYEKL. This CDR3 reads CASSQDDGPYTEAFF. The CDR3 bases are TGCGCCAGCAGCCAAGATGACGGTCCATACACTGAAGCTTTCTTT.

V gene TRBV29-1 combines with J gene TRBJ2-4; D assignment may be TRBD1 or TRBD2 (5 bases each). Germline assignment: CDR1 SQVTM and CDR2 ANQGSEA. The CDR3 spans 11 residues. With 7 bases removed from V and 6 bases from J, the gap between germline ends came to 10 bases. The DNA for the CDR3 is TGCAGCGGCAGGGCGGGAAACATTCAGTACTTC. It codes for CSGRAGNIQYF.

CDR3 nucleotides: TGTGCCAGCAGCTCTCGGGGGAGCACAGATACGCAGTATTTT. Its translation is CASSSRGSTDTQYF. The chain employs TRBV6-6 and TRBJ2-3; possibly TRBD2 for D (6 bases). Germline assignment: CDR1 MNHNY and CDR2 SVGAGI (reference sequence). The CDR3 loop spans 14 amino acids. V lost 6 bases to trimming and J lost 0 bases, with 10 bases between them.

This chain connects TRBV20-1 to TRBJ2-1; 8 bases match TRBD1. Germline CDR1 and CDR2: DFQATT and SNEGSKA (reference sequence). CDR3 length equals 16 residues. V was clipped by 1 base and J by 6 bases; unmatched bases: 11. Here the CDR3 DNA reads TGCAGTGCTAGAGGGCCGGACAGGGTAGGGCTCAATGAGCAGTTCTTC. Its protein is CSARGPDRVGLNEQFF.